One and the same sample provided the 17 T cell receptor beta chains below, sequenced in a study of shared clonotypes between healthy human individuals. Libraries were prepared by immunoSEQ multiplex PCR; TCRdb keeps only in-frame clonotypes and omits some of them. The sample yields about 2 million clones, roughly 94% seen once. The sample was naive CD4+ T cells sorted from blood. Stated subset: CD45RA+ positively selected. The source of these receptors is a man aged 18 to 35 in good health.

The chain recombines TRBV9 with TRBJ2-3; the match to TRBD1 covers 7 bases. The V gene end was trimmed by 0 bases and the J gene end by 2 bases; junction bases not matched to a gene: 9. The germline V gene encodes CDR1 SGDLS and CDR2 YYNGEE. The CDR3 is 17 amino acids. CDR3 residues: CASSVGTGGLNTDTQYF. CDR3 nucleotides: TGTGCCAGCAGCGTAGGGACAGGTGGCCTAAACACAGATACGCAGTATTTT.

In the case of this clone: Other DNA sequences of this sample code for an identical CDR3. The CDR3 DNA reads as TGTGCCAGCAGCGTAGGCCTAGCGGGAAACACCGGGGAGCTGTTTTTT. Residues: CASSVGLAGNTGELFF. This sequence joins TRBV9 and TRBJ2-2, with 9 bases identical to TRBD2. V was pared by 0 bases and J by 2 bases, with 2 bases of the junction left unmatched. Germline V gene sequence: CDR1 SGDLS, CDR2 YYNGEE. The CDR3 has 16 residues.

This sequence joins TRBV30 and TRBJ1-3, with D unclear. V was shortened by 3 bases and J by 6 bases, with 6 bases between the two germline ends. Germline values: CDR1 GTSNPN, CDR2 SVGIG (reference sequence). The CDR3 has 11 amino acids. The CDR3 coding sequence is TGTGCCTGGAGCTTCGAAAACACCATATATTTT. This sequence encodes CAWSFENTIYF.

The V gene is TRBV15, the J gene TRBJ1-1; D is unresolved. The CDR3 totals 13 residues. Deletions cut 2 bases from V and 3 bases from J, with 7 bases between. Germline V CDR1 and CDR2: LNHNV, YYDKDF (reference sequence). The CDR3 sequence is CATSRLGHTEAFF. The DNA of the CDR3 is TGTGCCACCAGCAGACTCGGACACACTGAAGCTTTCTTT. Full variable domain (missing parts from reference TRBV15 and TRBJ1-1): DAMVIQNPRYQVTQFGKPVTLSCSQTLNHNVMYWYQQKSSQAPKLLFHYYDKDFNNEADTPDNFQSRRPNTSFCFLDIRSPGLGDTAMYLCATSRLGHTEAFFGQGTRLTVV.

The chain joins TRBV5-1 to TRBJ2-3; tentative D call: TRBD1 (5 bases). The germline V gene encodes CDR1 SGHRS and CDR2 YFSETQ. This CDR3 comprises 13 residues. Deletions cut 4 bases from V and 6 bases from J, with 12 bases between. The CDR3 DNA reads as TGCGCCAGCAGCCCCCGACAGTCGGATACGCAGTATTTT. Translation: CASSPRQSDTQYF.

Here the CDR3 DNA reads TGTGCCAGTAGTATAGGACCCGGGGTAAACACCGGGGAGCTGTTTTTT. It yields the protein CASSIGPGVNTGELFF. The chain uses TRBV19 and TRBJ2-2, with D maybe TRBD2 (5 bases). This CDR3 has 16 amino acids. The germline V and J ends were trimmed by 1 base and 2 bases, with 11 bases remaining between them. The germline V gene encodes CDR1 LNHDA and CDR2 SQIVND (reference sequence).

This chain connects TRBV7-9 to TRBJ1-5; D is possibly TRBD1 (5 bases). This CDR3 comprises 17 residues. Germline V lookup: CDR1 SEHNR, CDR2 FQNEAQ (reference sequence). Trimming shortened V by 0 bases and J by 2 bases, and 14 bases separated the two germline ends. CDR3 bases: TGTGCCAGCAGCTTAGCCGCGGAGGGGAAACGCAATCAGCCCCAGCATTTT. As protein: CASSLAAEGKRNQPQHF.

Notes on this clone: Other DNA sequences of this sample code for an identical CDR3. The chain carries TRBV25-1 and TRBJ1-1; D not resolved. Looked up from germline, CDR1 is MGHDK and CDR2 is SYGVNS. CDR3 size: 14 residues. V lost 1 base and J lost 2, with 8 bases in between. Written as DNA, the CDR3 is TGTGCCAGCAGTGAATCCCCAGTCAACACTGAAGCTTTCTTT. Protein product: CASSESPVNTEAFF. The variable domain in full, completed from reference TRBV25-1 and TRBJ1-1, reads EADIYQTPRYLVIGTGKKITLECSQTMGHDKMYWYQQDPGMELHLIHYSYGVNSTEKGDLSSESTVSRIRTEHFPLTLESARPSHTSQYLCASSESPVNTEAFFGQGTRLTVV.

The rearrangement links TRBV11-3 to TRBJ1-6, with D unclear. Trimming took off 1 base at V and 0 bases at J, with 13 bases between the two ends. Looked up from germline, CDR1 is SGHNT and CDR2 is YENEEA. The CDR3 runs 18 residues. CDR3 nucleotides: TGTGCCAGCAGCTTAGTCCCAAAGACTGGCTCCTATAATTCACCCCTCCACTTT. Translated, it gives CASSLVPKTGSYNSPLHF.

Notes on this clone: It may be a read error: a sequence one base away is much more abundant. The sample holds other DNA sequences that translate to the same CDR3. V and J are TRBV11-1 and TRBJ2-2; D call uncertain. The CDR3 runs to 12 residues. CDR1 and CDR2 (germline): SGHAT, FQDESV (reference sequence). Trimming cost V 5 bases and J 4 bases, with 5 bases left between them. CDR3: CASSLGTGELFF. The CDR3 DNA reads as TGTGCCAGCAGCCTTGGCACCGGGGAGCTGTTTTTT.

The chain joins TRBV5-1 to TRBJ2-5, with D uncertain. Germline lookup yields CDR1 SGHRS and CDR2 YFSETQ. Trimming cost V 4 bases and J 1 base, with 8 bases left between them. This CDR3 has 13 amino acids. In DNA form, the CDR3 reads TGCGCCAGCAGCCCAGGTATCCAAGAGACCCAGTACTTC. Translating gives CASSPGIQETQYF.

This chain connects TRBV5-5 to TRBJ1-2, with 10 bases lining up with TRBD1. This CDR3 has 16 amino acids. Germline loops: CDR1 SGHKS, CDR2 YYEKEE (reference sequence). The junction had 7 bases not matched to a gene; V was cut back by 2 bases and J by 3 bases. DNA for the CDR3: TGTGCCAGCAGCTTAGCCGGGACAGGGGACTACTATGGCTACACCTTC. Protein: CASSLAGTGDYYGYTF.

The chain recombines TRBV15 with TRBJ1-4; 8 positions match TRBD1. Germline CDR1 is LNHNV and CDR2 is YYDKDF (reference sequence). The CDR3 runs 17 residues. J gave up 5 bases and V 0 bases, and 8 bases lay outside the gene matches. The chain's CDR3 is CATSRDSRQGKNEKLFF. In nucleotides, the CDR3 is TGTGCCACCAGCAGAGACTCTCGACAGGGGAAAAATGAAAAACTGTTTTTT.

The V gene is TRBV7-2, the J gene TRBJ2-4; no definite D call. The CDR3 consists of 12 residues. Trimming shortened V by 0 bases and J by 6 bases, and 3 bases separated the two germline ends. Germline assignment: CDR1 SGHTA and CDR2 FQGNSA. DNA for the CDR3: TGTGCCAGCAGCTTAGCAACAAACATTCAGTACTTC. It specifies CASSLATNIQYF.

This sequence joins TRBV5-1 and TRBJ2-5; 8 bases map to TRBD2. This CDR3 contains 14 residues. The V gene end was trimmed by 3 bases and the J gene end by 4 bases; junction bases not matched to a gene: 5. The V gene's germline CDR1 is SGHRS and CDR2 YFSETQ. The CDR3 sequence: CASSSGGSRETQYF. For the CDR3, the DNA is TGCGCCAGCAGCTCGGGGGGGAGCCGAGAGACCCAGTACTTC.

This rearrangement joins TRBV18 to TRBJ2-1, with 8 bases lining up with TRBD2. Germline trimming cut 6 bases from V and 6 bases from J; bases unmatched to any gene: 13. The CDR3 runs to 16 residues. The germline V gene encodes CDR1 KGHSH and CDR2 LQKENI. Written as DNA, the CDR3 is TGTGCCAGCTCCTCCCAGGGGATAGCGGGGTCCAATGAGCAGTTCTTC. Translating gives CASSSQGIAGSNEQFF.

The V and J genes are TRBV7-9 and TRBJ1-2, with a weak D call TRBD1 (5 bases). V gave up 1 base and J gave up 1 base, with 13 bases separating them. The CDR3 contains 16 residues. From germline, CDR1 is SEHNR and CDR2 FQNEAQ (reference sequence). CDR3 amino acids: CASSLDRGANNYGYTF. In nucleotides, the CDR3 is TGTGCCAGCAGCTTAGATCGTGGGGCGAATAACTATGGCTACACCTTC.